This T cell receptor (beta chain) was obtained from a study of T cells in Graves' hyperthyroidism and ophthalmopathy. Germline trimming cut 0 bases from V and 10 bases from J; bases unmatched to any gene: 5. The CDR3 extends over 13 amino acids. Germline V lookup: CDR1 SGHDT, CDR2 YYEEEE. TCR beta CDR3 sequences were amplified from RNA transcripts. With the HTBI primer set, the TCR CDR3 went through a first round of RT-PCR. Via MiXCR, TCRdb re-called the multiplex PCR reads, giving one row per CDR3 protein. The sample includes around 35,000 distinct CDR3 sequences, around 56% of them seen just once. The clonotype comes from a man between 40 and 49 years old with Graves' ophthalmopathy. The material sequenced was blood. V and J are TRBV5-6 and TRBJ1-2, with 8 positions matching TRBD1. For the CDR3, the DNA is TGTGCCAGCAGCTTGGTCGGGGACAGGACCTACACCTTC. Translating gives CASSLVGDRTYTF. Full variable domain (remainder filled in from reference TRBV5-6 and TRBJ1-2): DAGVTQSPTHLIKTRGQQVTLRCSPKSGHDTVSWYQQALGQGPQFIFQYYEEEERQRGNFPDRFSGHQFPNYSSELNVNALLLGDSALYLCASSLVGDRTYTFGSGTRLTVV.